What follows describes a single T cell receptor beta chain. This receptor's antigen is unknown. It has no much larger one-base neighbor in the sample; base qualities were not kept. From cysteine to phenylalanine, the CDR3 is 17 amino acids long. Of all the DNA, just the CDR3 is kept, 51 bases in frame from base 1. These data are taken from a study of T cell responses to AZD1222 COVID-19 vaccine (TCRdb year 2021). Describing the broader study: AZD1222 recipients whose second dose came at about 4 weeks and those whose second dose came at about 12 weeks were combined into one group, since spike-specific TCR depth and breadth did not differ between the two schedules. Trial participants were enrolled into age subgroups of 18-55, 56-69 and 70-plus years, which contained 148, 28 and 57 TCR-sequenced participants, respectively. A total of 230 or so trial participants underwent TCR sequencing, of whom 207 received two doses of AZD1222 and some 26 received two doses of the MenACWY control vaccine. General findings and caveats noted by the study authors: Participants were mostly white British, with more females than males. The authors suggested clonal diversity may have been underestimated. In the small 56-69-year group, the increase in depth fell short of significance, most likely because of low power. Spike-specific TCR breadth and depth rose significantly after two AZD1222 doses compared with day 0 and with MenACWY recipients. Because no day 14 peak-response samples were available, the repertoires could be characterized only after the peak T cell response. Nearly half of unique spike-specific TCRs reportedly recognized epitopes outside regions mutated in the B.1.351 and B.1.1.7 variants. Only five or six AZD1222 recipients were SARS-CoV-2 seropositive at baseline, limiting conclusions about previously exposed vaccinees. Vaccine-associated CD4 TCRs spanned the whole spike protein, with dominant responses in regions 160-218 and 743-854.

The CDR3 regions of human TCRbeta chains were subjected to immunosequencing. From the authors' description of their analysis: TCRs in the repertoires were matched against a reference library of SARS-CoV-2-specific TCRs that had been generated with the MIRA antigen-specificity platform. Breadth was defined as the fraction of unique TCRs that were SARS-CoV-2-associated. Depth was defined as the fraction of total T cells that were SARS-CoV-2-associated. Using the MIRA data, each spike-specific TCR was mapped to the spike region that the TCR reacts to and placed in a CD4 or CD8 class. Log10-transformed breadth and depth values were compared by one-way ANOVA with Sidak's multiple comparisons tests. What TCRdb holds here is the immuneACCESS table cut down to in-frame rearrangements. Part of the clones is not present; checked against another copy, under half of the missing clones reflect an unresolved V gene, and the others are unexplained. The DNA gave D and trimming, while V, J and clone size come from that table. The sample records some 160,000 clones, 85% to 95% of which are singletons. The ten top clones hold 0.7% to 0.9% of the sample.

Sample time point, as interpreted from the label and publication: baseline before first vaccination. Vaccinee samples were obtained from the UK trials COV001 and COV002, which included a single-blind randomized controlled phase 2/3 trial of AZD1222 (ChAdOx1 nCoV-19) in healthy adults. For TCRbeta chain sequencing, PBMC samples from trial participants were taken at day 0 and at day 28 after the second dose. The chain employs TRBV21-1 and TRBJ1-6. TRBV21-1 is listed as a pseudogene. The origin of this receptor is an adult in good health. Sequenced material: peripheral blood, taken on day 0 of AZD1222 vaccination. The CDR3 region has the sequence CASSKDPNSSYNSPLHF. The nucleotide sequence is TGTGCCAGCAGCAAAGATCCGAATAGCTCCTATAATTCACCCCTCCACTTT.